This T cell receptor beta chain derives from a study of blood T cell repertoires in COVID-19. Study details: Some COVID-19 samples were acute and others convalescent; all came from the United States, Italy and Spain.

Study processing details: Reference gene primer amplification gave nucleated cell count estimates. Generated by immunoSEQ multiplex PCR, the TCRdb table keeps only in-frame clones and is missing some. The D gene and trimming were derived from the DNA, and the V and J assignments and clone size from that table. The data show 150,000 to 200,000 clones, 75% to 80% seen once. The germline gives CDR1 SEHNR, CDR2 FQNEAQ (reference sequence). The CDR3 covers 13 residues. Trimming cost V 5 bases and J 4 bases, with 9 bases left between them. This receptor was identified in a woman aged 65 to 85 with acute or convalescent COVID-19. Material: peripheral blood. This rearrangement joins TRBV7-9 to TRBJ2-1, with D possibly TRBD2 on 5 matching bases. The CDR3 DNA sequence: TGTGCCAGCAGCAGAGGACTGTACAATGAGCAGTTCTTC. This gives the protein CASSRGLYNEQFF.